This TCR beta chain appears in the sequencing data of a study of shared clonotypes between healthy human individuals. Generated by immunoSEQ multiplex PCR, the TCRdb table keeps only in-frame clones and is missing some. The repertoire holds 450,000 to 550,000 clones, with around 79% as singletons. The CDR3 length is 14 residues. The V gene's germline CDR1 is MNHEY and CDR2 SMNVEV (reference sequence). Between the trimmed V and J ends, which lost 2 bases and 2 bases, there was a span of 7 bases. Every one of the donors was a Caucasian adult that lived in Nashville, Tennessee. Sequences were obtained from PBMCs. This chain uses TRBV27 with TRBJ1-3; tentative D call: TRBD1 (5 bases). The sequence derives from a woman aged 35 to 49 in good health. Some clones in this sample may be carry-over from other donors' samples. The CDR3 is CASSLARAGNTIYF. The CDR3 region has the DNA TGTGCCAGCAGTTTAGCCAGGGCTGGAAACACCATATATTTT.